This T cell receptor (beta chain) was documented in a study of CD8+ T cells in alopecia areata. Study-level results: Scalp samples also contribute reads from the resident alphabeta T cells found in normal skin.

Of note for this clone: What it binds is unknown.

cDNA serving as the sequencing template came from extracted, reverse transcribed RNA. Clones were sequenced by immunoSEQ multiplex PCR, and TCRdb holds only the in-frame ones, with some missing. The sample has about 140,000 clones, about three fifths seen once. V was clipped by 5 bases and J by 5 bases; unmatched bases: 3. CDR3 length: 15 amino acids. The germline V gene has CDR1 ENHRY and CDR2 SYGVKD. The chain combines TRBV10-3 with TRBJ2-3, with 14 nucleotides matching TRBD2. Sequenced material: CD4+ T cells sorted from blood, taken at week 0. The source is a human donor with alopecia areata. The CDR3 DNA sequence: TGTGCCATCAGTTACGGACTAGCGGGGGGAGATACGCAGTATTTT. Its translation is CAISYGLAGGDTQYF.